The entry that follows covers one TCR beta chain sequence. Antigen unknown. This same CDR3 is encoded by further DNA sequences in the sample. Germline CDR1 and CDR2: LNHNV and YYDKDF (reference sequence). The CDR3 runs to 14 residues. Trimming took 5 bases from V and 1 from J; bases not matched to a gene: 2. The sample is drawn from a study of beta chain features in type 1 diabetes. Isolated RNA was reverse transcribed in full, so expressed TCRB transcripts were sequenced. The method was immunoSEQ multiplex PCR; TCRdb's version includes in-frame clones alone and lacks a portion of them. This sample yields under 500,000 clones, of which over 25% are seen a single time; about 0.065% belongs to the top ten. Study conclusions and caveats: Lower insertion and higher deletion counts appeared at VDJ junctions in type 1 diabetes patients.

The sequence came from a man between 18 and 35 years old in good health. Sequences were obtained from naive CD4+ T cells from blood. The chain uses TRBV15 and TRBJ2-1, with 7 bases that match TRBD2. DNA for the CDR3: TGTGCCACCAGCCGGGGGGATTCCTACAATGAGCAGTTCTTC. Translating gives CATSRGDSYNEQFF. Based on the CDR3 plus reference TRBV15 and TRBJ2-1, the full variable domain is DAMVIQNPRYQVTQFGKPVTLSCSQTLNHNVMYWYQQKSSQAPKLLFHYYDKDFNNEADTPDNFQSRRPNTSFCFLDIRSPGLGDTAMYLCATSRGDSYNEQFFGPGTRLTVL.